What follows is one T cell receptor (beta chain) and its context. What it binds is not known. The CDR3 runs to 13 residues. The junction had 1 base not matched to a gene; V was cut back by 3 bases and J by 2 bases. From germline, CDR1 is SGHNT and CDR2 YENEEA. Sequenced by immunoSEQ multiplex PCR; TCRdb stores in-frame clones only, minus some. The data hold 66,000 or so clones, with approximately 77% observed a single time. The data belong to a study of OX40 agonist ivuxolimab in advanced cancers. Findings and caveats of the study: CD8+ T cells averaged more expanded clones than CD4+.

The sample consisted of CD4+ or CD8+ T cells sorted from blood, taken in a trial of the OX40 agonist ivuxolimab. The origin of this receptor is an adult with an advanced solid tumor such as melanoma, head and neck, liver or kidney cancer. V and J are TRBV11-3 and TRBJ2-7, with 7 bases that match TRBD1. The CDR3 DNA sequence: TGTGCCAGCAGCTTGGGACAGACCTACGAGCAGTACTTC. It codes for CASSLGQTYEQYF.